The source of this TCR beta chain is a study of cytomegalovirus exposure and HLA in healthy donors (dated by TCRdb to 2017 to 2019). Context from the whole study: An earlier analysis of more than 550 of the donors reported roughly 300 Gb of sequence data and 90 million to 120 million unique TCR beta sequences obtained from about 200 million T cells. An early release covering roughly 600 HLA-typed donors comprised approximately 300 gigabases of sequencing data and roughly 86 million unique TCR sequences. Among the roughly 410 genotyped donors, more than 70% belonged to the genetic ancestry cluster associated with self-reported Caucasian donors. The study aimed to test whether cataloging public T cell receptors could reveal signatures of past pathogen exposure. The study used immunosequencing to profile the T cell repertoires of several hundred subjects and linked those repertoires to cytomegalovirus serostatus. A separate validation cohort of roughly 130 different subjects was used in addition to the approximately 610-subject first cohort. To predict cytomegalovirus infection status, the study brought together high-throughput TCR immunosequencing, statistical association of individual TCRs with disease status, and machine learning. A later analysis re-analyzed previously published TCR beta repertoires from 500 to 700 donors and added high-resolution HLA genotyping to study TCR occurrence patterns. The later analysis used no new phenotypic data to find candidate immune exposures, relying instead on TCR beta sequences and their occurrence across donors. To decide whether each TCR beta V gene segment behaved as functional or pseudogenic, an earlier analysis of some 540 of the donors relied on high-throughput TCR beta sequencing. Donor age, sex, ethnicity and CMV serostatus were compiled alongside the repertoire data. In a later genetic analysis, genome-wide SNP genotypes for about three fifths of the 666 donors were used, and that subset was treated as a discovery cohort. Every repertoire in the discovery cohort had been generated on one and the same sequencing platform. Both class I and class II loci were covered by HLA typing, at four-digit resolution. Typing coverage differed by locus: A, B, C, DRB1 and DQB1 were typed in about 620-630 donors, DQA1 in about 560, DPA1 in roughly 590, and DPB1 in just under 490. Four to six DR-DQ haplotypes were handled as single units for association and clustering, since linkage in the cohort was strong. Among 398 genotyped donors of the cohort, an average of about 240,000 unique TCR beta nucleotide sequences was sequenced per donor, of which about 18% were non-productive. Overall results and qualifications from the work: Some 15 rarely observed V segments, including chromosome 9 orphons, were excluded from the earlier analysis of several hundred of the donors because counts were too low. Because HLA typing was missing for some donors at each locus, association tests included only the typed subset. Compared with the roughly 700-donor mean, donors in an Asian-associated ancestry cluster had fewer N-insertions in productive TCRs, according to a later genetic analysis. Sequencing depth was assumed to be roughly uniform across donors in the presence/absence analyses, though that assumption may not hold. A few of the identified cytomegalovirus-associated TCR beta chains were confirmed in vitro to be specific for cytomegalovirus antigens. According to a later analysis, parvovirus B19, influenza, CMV and Epstein-Barr virus appeared linked to several top co-occurrence clusters. In both the original and validation cohorts, the classifier was reported to diagnose cytomegalovirus status with high specificity and sensitivity. In an earlier analysis of approximately 600 of the donors, most TCR beta V segments were observed in productive rearrangements about 90% or about 30% of the time, broadly matching IMGT annotations. The authors suggested that the approach could potentially be generalized to other disease states and immunological phenotypes. A later analysis found that TCR association rates varied across HLA loci, with DRB1 alleles showing the most associated TCRs and HLA-C alleles the fewest. At a false discovery rate of 0.05, a later analysis linked around 17,000 TCR beta sequences to specific HLA alleles. In the study, 164 TCR beta chains were listed as associated with cytomegalovirus. A later analysis found that most CMV-associated TCR beta chains appeared HLA-restricted, with HLA associations seemingly driven largely by CMV exposure. A cluster of highly shared sequence variants was judged likely to be a technical artifact of the sequencing pipeline. A later analysis found that HLA-associated TCR beta chains were more clonally expanded and had lower generation probabilities than equally common non-associated chains. Only TCR beta chains were sequenced in this cohort, and the absence of alpha or paired-chain data limited detectable features. Linkage disequilibrium might explain the correlated functional status among segregating V segments, but an unknown experimental factor could not be ruled out. Some IMGT-functional V segments, including TRBV6-2 and TRBV6-3, could not be told apart with the 87-base-pair reads, so those segments were excluded. A further reported finding was that TCR beta sequences accurately predicted the HLA-A and HLA-B alleles for most subjects in the first cohort. Assigning TCR associations to individual alleles was difficult when HLA alleles, especially DR and DQ, strongly co-occurred. CMV serostatus was the only immune exposure information available for the cohort. A later genetic analysis associated a missense DCLRE1C variant with V-gene and J-gene trimming of TCR beta chains, and an independent cohort replicated the association. Most TCR sequences were observed very rarely across donors, whereas some public TCRs were present in many individuals.

The CDR3 starts with the cysteine, ends with the phenylalanine, and has 15 residues. The retained sequence is limited to the CDR3, 45 bases, with the frame set at the first base. CDR1 and CDR2 are drawn from the germline V gene: KGHSH, LQKENI. A note on this clone: No cognate antigen has been identified for it.

The method was the immunoSEQ multiplex PCR assay. For the multiplex PCR, a mixture combining 60 forward primers for TCR Vbeta segments and 13 reverse primers for TCR Jbeta segments was used. The CDR3 region of rearranged TCR beta genes was amplified from genomic DNA with a multiplex PCR assay. Amplified TCR beta libraries were sequenced as 87-base-pair reads on the Illumina HiSeq System. The authors' analysis ran thus. A later analysis tallied about 77 million unique TCR beta chains across the approximately 670 repertoires, and around 12 million of those chains were shared by two or more donors. A nearest-neighbor algorithm error-corrected the raw reads and collapsed the reads into unique sequences, merging closely related sequences to remove PCR and sequencing errors. CDR3 sequences were aligned to IMGT reference sequences to assign V, D and J gene segments. For a sequence to be retained, a match of at least six nucleotides to both a V gene segment and a J gene segment was required. Rearrangements were called productive when the CDR3 lacked stop codons and stayed in frame with V and J; all others were non-productive. CDR3 was defined by IMGT convention, running from the second conserved V-encoded cysteine to the conserved J-encoded phenylalanine. In an earlier analysis of around 570 of the donors, sequences lacking an unambiguous match to a single V gene segment were excluded. An earlier analysis of fewer than 750 of the donors called V segments functional above 56.7% productive rearrangements and segregating when the between-donor standard deviation exceeded 5%. To diagnose cytomegalovirus status from the catalog of TCR beta chain sequences, a statistical classification framework was built. In a later analysis, TCR nucleotide sequences were compared against IMGT/GENE-DB human TR gene sequences so that V and J genes could be assigned. Using the TCRdist pipeline, a later analysis assigned CDR3 sequences along with most-parsimonious VDJ recombination scenarios. In a later analysis, each TCR beta chain was defined by its CDR3 amino acid sequence together with its V-gene family, and reads without a unique V-gene family were excluded. A later analysis removed 450 to 600 highly shared, low-generation-probability nucleotide sequences to deal with suspected cross-contamination and a sequencing artifact. For each public chain, a later analysis derived a clonal expansion index from normalized ranks of inferred template counts within each repertoire. In a later analysis, generation probabilities were computed with a VDJ recombination model fitted to out-of-frame rearrangements, and the resulting probabilities were checked against IGoR. A later analysis scored TCR-TCR, TCR-HLA and TCR-CMV co-occurrence with hypergeometric tests, applying a repertoire-size bias correction to TCR pairs. A later analysis estimated false discovery rates by permuting HLA or CMV assignments 20 times. In a later analysis, co-occurring TCRs were grouped with DBSCAN, and TCRdist sequence similarity was added when clustering was performed within HLA-allele-positive subsets. Co-occurrence clustering excluded repertoires with fewer than 30,000 or more than 120,000 public chains, plus five with anomalous nucleotide sharing. As stored in TCRdb, this immuneACCESS dataset retains in-frame rearrangements with V and J assigned. A fraction of the clones does not appear; measured against another copy, unresolved V genes explain less than half of the discrepancy, and the remainder lacks a known reason. The V and J calls and clone size come from that table; D and trimming were worked out from the DNA. This specimen's table enumerates tens of thousands of clones. The ten largest make up 7.5% to 9.5% of the sample.

In total, roughly 710 healthy bone marrow donors made up the cohort. At the time of sampling, every cohort member was nominally healthy, though immune exposures that went unrecorded were likely present. The donor tested CMV seropositive, placing the donor among the roughly 300 seropositive members of the cohort. A peripheral blood sample was collected from each donor, and TCR beta sequencing was performed on peripheral blood mononuclear cells. Genomic DNA was extracted from the blood cell samples with the Qiagen DNeasy Blood Extraction Kit. The clonotype was recovered from a man between 35 and 55 years old in good health and CMV-seropositive. The specimen was PBMCs. This chain joins TRBV18 to TRBJ2-5, and possibly TRBD1, on 6 matching bases. The J call is doubtful: the DNA matches TRBJ2-7 better. The sequence in DNA is TGTGCCAGCTCACCAGCGGCGGCAGGGGCCTACGAGCAGTACTTC. Its translation reads: CASSPAAAGAYEQYF.